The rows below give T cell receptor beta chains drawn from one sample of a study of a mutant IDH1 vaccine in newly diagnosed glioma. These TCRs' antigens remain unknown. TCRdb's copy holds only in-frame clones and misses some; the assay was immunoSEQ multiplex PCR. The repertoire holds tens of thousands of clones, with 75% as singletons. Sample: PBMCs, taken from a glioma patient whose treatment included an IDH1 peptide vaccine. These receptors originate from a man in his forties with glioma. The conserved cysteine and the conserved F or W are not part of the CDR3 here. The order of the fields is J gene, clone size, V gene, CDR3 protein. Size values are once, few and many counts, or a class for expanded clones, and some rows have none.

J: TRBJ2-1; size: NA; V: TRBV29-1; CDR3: SVNRDGLYNEQF
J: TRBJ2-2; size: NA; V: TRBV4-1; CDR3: ASSQDLRGTGELF
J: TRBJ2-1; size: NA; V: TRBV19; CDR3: ASTTVLNNEQF
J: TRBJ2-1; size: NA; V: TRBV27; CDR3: ASSVYRVLSYNEQF
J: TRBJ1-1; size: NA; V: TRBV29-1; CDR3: SVVRRAGVSTEAF
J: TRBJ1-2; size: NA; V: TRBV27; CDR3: ASSLSTTGYGYT
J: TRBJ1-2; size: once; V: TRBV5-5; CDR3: ASSWEVVGYGYT
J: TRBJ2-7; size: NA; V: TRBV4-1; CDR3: ASSHIQGFDYEQY
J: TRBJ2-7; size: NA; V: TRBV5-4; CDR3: ASSRLAGGSYEQY
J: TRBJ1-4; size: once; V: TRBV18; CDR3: ASSPPNSEYEKLF
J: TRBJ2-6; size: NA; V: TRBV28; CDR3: ASTTLPGQTSSGANVLT
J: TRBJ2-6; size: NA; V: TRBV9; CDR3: ASGGSSGANVLT
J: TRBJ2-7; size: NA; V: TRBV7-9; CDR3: ASSLRDYGYEQY
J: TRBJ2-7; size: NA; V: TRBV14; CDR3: ASSQYTGLAGVLLDDEQY
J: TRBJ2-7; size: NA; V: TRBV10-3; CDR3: AISEAGGFYDYEQY
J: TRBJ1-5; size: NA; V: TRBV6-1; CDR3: ASTGSNQPQH
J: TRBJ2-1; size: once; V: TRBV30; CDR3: AWTLDSRQF
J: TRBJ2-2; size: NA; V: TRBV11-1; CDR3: ASSLGLDPAGELF
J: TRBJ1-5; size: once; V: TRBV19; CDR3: ASSMVAGGDRGNQPQH
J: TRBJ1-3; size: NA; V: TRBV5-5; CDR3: ASSLTGLSSGNTIY
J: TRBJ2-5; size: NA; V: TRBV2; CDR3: ASSEGGPGTQY
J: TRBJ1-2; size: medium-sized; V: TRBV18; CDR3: ASSFQITGDGYT
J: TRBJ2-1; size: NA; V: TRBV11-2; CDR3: ASSLGTLTEQF
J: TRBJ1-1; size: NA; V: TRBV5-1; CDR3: ASSSGVGTEAF
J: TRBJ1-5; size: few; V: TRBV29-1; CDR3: SARDNYNQPQH
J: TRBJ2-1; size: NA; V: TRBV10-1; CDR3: ASSESGTGYNEQF
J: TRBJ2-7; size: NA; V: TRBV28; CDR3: ATRLAGGEPLYEQY
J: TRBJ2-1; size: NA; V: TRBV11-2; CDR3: ASSLGPNEQF
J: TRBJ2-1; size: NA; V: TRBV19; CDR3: ASSTGLAGRDEQF
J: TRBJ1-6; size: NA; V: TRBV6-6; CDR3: ASSYESRNSPLH
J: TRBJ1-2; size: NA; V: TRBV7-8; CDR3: ASIQGEGTYGYT
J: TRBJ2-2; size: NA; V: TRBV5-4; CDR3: AFGTSNTGELF
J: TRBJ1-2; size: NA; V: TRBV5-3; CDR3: ASSFPGTRNYGYT
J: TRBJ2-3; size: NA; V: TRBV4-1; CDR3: ASSLAGVPFGSTDTQY
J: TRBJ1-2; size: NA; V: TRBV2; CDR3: ASKGVLNYGYT
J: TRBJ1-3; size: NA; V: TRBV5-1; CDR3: ASRLHREQGNTIY
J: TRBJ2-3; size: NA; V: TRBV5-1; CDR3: ASSPRTSGTDTQY
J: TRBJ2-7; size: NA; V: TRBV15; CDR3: ATSSGQGDYEQY
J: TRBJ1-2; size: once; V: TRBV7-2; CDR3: ASSLAGQGIDYT
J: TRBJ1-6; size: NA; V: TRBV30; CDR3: AWTTGGNSPLH
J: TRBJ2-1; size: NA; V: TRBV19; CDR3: ASRQRTGSSYNEQF
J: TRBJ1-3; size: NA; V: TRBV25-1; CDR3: ASSVSPGQAGGNTIY
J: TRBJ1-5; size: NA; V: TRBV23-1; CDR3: ASSHIERDRGVGQPQH
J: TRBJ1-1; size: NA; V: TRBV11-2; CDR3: ASSLDGVNTEAF
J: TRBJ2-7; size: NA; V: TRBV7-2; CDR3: ASSFSPSSGGYEQY
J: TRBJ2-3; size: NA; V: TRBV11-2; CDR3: ASSVGAQSTDTQY
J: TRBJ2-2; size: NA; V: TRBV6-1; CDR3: ASRTVWELF
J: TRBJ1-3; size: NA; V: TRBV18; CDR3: ASSPTSDSGNTIY
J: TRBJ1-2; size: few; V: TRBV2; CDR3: ASSDGQDYGYT
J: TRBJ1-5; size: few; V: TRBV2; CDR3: ASRAGTGNSNQPQH